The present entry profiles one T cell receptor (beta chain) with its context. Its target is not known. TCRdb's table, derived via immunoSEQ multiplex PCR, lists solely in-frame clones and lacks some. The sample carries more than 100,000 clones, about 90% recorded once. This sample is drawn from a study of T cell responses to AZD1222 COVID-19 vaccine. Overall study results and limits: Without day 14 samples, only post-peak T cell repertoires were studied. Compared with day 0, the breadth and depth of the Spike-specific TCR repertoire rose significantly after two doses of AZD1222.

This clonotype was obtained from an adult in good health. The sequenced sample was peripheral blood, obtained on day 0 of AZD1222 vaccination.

CDR3 sequence: CASSQVGNGYTF. The CDR3 coding sequence is TGCGCCAGCAGCCAAGTAGGGAATGGCTACACCTTC. The chain couples TRBV4-3 to TRBJ1-2; D ambiguous. The germline CDR1 and CDR2 sequences are LGHNA and YSLEER. Trimming pared 1 base from V and 6 bases from J, leaving 6 bases between. The CDR3 sequence is 12 residues long.